Following are 3 T cell receptor beta chains from one sample sequenced in a study of cytomegalovirus exposure and HLA in healthy donors. Vbeta (60) and Jbeta (13) primers were used in the PCR. Assay: immunoSEQ multiplex PCR; the TCRdb copy retains only in-frame clones and omits some. The repertoire shows some 150,000 clones; the top ten hold approximately 2%. Material: PBMCs. The receptors here all came from a woman between 18 and 30 years old in good health and CMV-seronegative.

V usage is TRBV2 and J usage is TRBJ2-1, with D possibly TRBD2 on 5 matching bases. The length of the CDR3 is 14 residues. CDR1 is SNHLY, CDR2 FYNNEI, per germline. Trimming left V 5 bases short and J 0 bases short, with 8 bases between. This chain's CDR3 is CASSTRFSYNEQFF. CDR3 sequence (DNA): TGTGCCAGCAGTACTAGATTCTCCTACAATGAGCAGTTCTTC.

The rearrangement links TRBV12-2 to TRBJ2-3; TRBD1, as called in the table, went unchecked against the DNA. TRBV12-2 is assigned pseudogene status. The CDR3 covers 18 residues. For the CDR3, the DNA is TGTGCAAGTCGCTTAGCGAATGGTCCGACAGGGGTTAAGGATACGCAGTATTTT. Its protein product is CASRLANGPTGVKDTQYF.

The chain links TRBV5-4 to TRBJ1-1; no firm D call. In germline, CDR1 is SGHNT, CDR2 YYREEE (reference sequence). There are 16 residues in the CDR3. V gave up 0 bases and J gave up 3 bases, with 15 bases separating them. The CDR3 protein is CASSLDYGSKDTEAFF. The CDR3 nucleotides are TGTGCCAGCAGCTTGGATTATGGGAGTAAGGACACTGAAGCTTTCTTT.